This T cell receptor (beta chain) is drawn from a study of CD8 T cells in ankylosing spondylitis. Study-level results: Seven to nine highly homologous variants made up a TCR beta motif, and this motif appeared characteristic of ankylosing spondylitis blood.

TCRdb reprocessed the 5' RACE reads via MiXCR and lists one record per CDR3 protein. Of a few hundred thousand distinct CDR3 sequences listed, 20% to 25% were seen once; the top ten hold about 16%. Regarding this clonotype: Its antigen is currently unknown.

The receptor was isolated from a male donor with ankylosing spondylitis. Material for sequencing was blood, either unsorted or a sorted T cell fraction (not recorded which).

The DNA of the CDR3 is TGTGCCAGCAGCTTCTCAGGCAGCAATGTGGATACGCAGTATTTT. Translation gives CASSFSGSNVDTQYF. The chain combines TRBV5-5 with TRBJ2-3; D call uncertain. CDR3 length equals 15 residues. Between the trimmed V and J ends, which lost 2 bases and 6 bases, there was a span of 16 bases. Germline assignment: CDR1 SGHKS and CDR2 YYEKEE (reference sequence).